This T cell receptor beta chain was observed in a study of cytomegalovirus exposure and HLA in healthy donors. The PCR employed 60 Vbeta primers together with 13 Jbeta primers. TCRdb keeps only in-frame clones here, not all; method: immunoSEQ multiplex PCR. Among about 130,000 clones listed, more than 70% were seen once. Details on this clone: The target antigen is unknown.

V was pared by 2 bases and J by 1 base, with 8 bases between. Germline V lookup: CDR1 MNHEY, CDR2 SVGAGI. The CDR3 extends over 14 amino acids. Whole-study findings and limits: Later on, a genetic analysis was performed. It linked a missense variant in DCLRE1C with V- and J-gene trimming of TCR beta.

This TCR came from a woman aged 25 to 45 in good health and CMV-seropositive. The sample taken for sequencing was PBMCs. The chain carries TRBV6-5 and TRBJ1-2; perhaps TRBD1 as D (5 bases). CDR3 residues: CASSYDSRNYGYTF. CDR3 DNA sequence: TGTGCCAGCAGTTACGACAGTCGTAACTATGGCTACACCTTC.